The T cell receptor beta chain under discussion was sequenced for a study of CD8+ T cells in alopecia areata. Study in general: Grafting placed skin from approximately 6-12-month-old C3H/HeJ donors with spontaneous alopecia onto roughly 7-10-week-old female C3H/HeJ mice. Whole-study results and caveats: Resident alphabeta T cells of normal skin are also sequenced in scalp samples. Compared with normal scalp, lesional scalp had higher clonality and more expanded CD8+ clones. Shared TCR sequences were less clear between patients than in mice, possibly partly from HLA diversity.

From germline, CDR1 is GKSSPN and CDR2 SITVG. With V trimmed by 0 bases and J by 3 bases, 2 bases remained unmatched. CDR3 length: 14 residues. This clone came up a few times. Its antigen is undetermined. All gene names here are mouse names. The sequenced fragment ends 4 residues before the CDR3 boundary, so the rest is inferred from the germline J gene. Other DNA sequences in this sample translate to the same CDR3. Sequencing used cDNA as its template, made by extracting RNA and reverse transcribing it. Clones were sequenced by immunoSEQ multiplex PCR, and TCRdb holds only the in-frame ones, with some missing. The sample shows roughly 260,000 clones, none of them appearing just once. Cell sorting was performed on pooled cutaneous lymph node cells with CD4, CD8alpha, NKG2D, NKG2ACE and other markers.

The sample taken for sequencing was CD4+ T cells sorted from a lymph node. The sequence was obtained from a C3H/HeJ mouse with alopecia areata. The MHC haplotype of this mouse line is H2-k. The gene calls are TRBV31 and TRBJ2-7; 10 bases line up with TRBD2. CDR3 amino acids: CAWSLGDWGYEQYF. The covered CDR3 bases are TGTGCCTGGAGTCTAGGGGACTGGGGCTAT.